This record concerns one T cell receptor (beta chain) sequence. The data belong to a study of technical replicates of blood from several donors. The method was immunoSEQ multiplex PCR; TCRdb's version includes in-frame clones alone and lacks a portion of them. The table lists around 76,000 clones, 80% to 95% of them singletons. The CDR3 totals 13 residues. Germline V gives CDR1 GTSNPN, CDR2 SVGIG (reference sequence). J lost 7 bases, V lost 2 bases, and 3 bases had no gene match. The sequencing sample was made of T cells isolated from PBMCs. This sequence originates from a human donor in good health. This chain links TRBV30 with TRBJ1-5, with 9 bases lining up with TRBD1. CDR3 loop: CAWSWTGDQPQHF. In nucleotides, the CDR3 is TGTGCCTGGAGTTGGACAGGGGACCAGCCCCAGCATTTT.